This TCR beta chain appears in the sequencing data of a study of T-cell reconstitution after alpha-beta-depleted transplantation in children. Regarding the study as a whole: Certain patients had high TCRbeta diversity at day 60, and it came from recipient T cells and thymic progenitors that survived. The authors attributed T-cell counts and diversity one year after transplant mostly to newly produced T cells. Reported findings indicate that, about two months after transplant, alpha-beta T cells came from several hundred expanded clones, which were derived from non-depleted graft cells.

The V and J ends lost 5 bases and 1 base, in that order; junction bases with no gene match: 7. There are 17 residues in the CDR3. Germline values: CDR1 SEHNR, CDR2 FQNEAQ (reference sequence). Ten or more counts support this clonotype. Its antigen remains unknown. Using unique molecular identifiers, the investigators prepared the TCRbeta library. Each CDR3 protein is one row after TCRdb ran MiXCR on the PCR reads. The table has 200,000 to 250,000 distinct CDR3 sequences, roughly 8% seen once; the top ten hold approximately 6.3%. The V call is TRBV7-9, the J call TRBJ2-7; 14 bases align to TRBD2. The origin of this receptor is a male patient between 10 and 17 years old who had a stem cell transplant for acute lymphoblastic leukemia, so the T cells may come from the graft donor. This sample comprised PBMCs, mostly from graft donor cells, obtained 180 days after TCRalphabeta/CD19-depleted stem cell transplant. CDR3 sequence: CASSMTSGRGPSYEQYF. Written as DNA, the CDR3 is TGTGCCAGCAGCATGACTAGCGGGAGGGGGCCGTCCTACGAGCAGTACTTC.